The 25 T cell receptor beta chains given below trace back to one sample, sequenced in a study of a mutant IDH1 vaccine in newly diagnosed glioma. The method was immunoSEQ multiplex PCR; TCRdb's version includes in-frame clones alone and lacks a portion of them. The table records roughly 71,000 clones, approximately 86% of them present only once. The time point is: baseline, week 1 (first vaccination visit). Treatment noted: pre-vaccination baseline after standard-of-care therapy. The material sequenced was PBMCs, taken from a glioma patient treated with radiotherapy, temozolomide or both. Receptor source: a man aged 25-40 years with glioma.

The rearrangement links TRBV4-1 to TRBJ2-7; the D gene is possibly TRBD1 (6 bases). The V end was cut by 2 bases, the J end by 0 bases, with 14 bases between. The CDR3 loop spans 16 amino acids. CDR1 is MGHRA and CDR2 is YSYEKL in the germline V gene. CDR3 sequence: CASSQITTGTSYEQYF. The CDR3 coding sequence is TGCGCCAGCAGCCAAATTACGACAGGTACCTCCTACGAGCAGTACTTC.

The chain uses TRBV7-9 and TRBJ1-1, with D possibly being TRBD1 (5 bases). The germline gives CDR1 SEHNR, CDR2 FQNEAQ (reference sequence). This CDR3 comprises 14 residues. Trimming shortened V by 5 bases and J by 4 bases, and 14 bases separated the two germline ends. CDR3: CASSPTAPVTEAFF. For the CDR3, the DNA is TGTGCCAGCAGCCCGACAGCCCCAGTCACTGAAGCTTTCTTT.

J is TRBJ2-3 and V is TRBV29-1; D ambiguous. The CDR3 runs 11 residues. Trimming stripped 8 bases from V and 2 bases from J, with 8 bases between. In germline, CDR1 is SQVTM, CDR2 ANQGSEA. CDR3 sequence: CSLQSTDTQYF. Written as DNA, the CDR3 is TGCAGCCTTCAGTCCACAGATACGCAGTATTTT.

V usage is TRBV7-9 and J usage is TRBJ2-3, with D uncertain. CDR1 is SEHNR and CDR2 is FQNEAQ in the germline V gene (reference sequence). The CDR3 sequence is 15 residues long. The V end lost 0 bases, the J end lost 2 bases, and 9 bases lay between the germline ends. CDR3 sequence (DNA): TGTGCCAGCAGCTTAGCGGTGGGAACCACAGATACGCAGTATTTT. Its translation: CASSLAVGTTDTQYF. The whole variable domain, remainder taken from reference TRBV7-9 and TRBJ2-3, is DTGVSQNPRHKITKRGQNVTFRCDPISEHNRLYWYRQTLGQGPEFLTYFQNEAQLEKSRLLSDRFSAERPKGSFSTLEIQRTEQGDSAMYLCASSLAVGTTDTQYFGPGTRLTVL.

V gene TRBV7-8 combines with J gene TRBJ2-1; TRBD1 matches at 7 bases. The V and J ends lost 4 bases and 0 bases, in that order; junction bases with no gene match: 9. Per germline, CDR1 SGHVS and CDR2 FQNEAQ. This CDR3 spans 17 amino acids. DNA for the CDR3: TGTGCCAGCAGCTCAGGGGGTGGCGTGAGCTCCTACAATGAGCAGTTCTTC. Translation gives CASSSGGGVSSYNEQFF.

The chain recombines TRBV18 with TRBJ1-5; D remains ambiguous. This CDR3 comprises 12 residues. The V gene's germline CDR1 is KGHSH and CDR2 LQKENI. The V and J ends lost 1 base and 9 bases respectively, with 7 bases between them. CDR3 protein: CASSPQDGPQHF. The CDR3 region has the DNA TGTGCCAGCTCACCACAGGACGGGCCCCAGCATTTT.

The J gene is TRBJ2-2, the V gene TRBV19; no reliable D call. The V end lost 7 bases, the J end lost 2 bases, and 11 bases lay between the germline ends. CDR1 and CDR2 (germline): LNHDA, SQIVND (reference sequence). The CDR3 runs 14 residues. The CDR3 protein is CASKLQPNTGELFF. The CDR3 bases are TGTGCCAGTAAGCTACAGCCAAACACCGGGGAGCTGTTTTTT.

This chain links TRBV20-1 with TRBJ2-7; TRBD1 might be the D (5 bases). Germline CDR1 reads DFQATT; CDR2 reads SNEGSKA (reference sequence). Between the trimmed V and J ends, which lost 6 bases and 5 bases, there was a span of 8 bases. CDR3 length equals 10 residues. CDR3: CSATRDEQYF. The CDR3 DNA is TGCAGTGCGACCAGGGACGAGCAGTACTTC.

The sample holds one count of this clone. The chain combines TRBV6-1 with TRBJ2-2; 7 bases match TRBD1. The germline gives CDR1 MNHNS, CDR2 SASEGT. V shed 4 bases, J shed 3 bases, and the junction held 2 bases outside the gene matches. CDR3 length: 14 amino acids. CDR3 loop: CASSGQGYTGELFF. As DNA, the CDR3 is TGTGCCAGCAGTGGACAGGGCTACACCGGGGAGCTGTTTTTT.

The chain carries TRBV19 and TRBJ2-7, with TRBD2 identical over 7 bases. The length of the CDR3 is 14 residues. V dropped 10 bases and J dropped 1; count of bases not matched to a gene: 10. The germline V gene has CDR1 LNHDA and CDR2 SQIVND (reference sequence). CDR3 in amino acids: CATSGRARSYEQYF. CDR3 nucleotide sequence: TGTGCCACCTCAGGGAGGGCCAGGTCCTACGAGCAGTACTTC.

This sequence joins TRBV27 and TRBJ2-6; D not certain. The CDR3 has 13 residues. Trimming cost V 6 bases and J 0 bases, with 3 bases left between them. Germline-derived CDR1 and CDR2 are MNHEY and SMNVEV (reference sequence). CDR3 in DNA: TGTGCCAGCAGAAGCTCTGGGGCCAACGTCCTGACTTTC. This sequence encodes CASRSSGANVLTF.

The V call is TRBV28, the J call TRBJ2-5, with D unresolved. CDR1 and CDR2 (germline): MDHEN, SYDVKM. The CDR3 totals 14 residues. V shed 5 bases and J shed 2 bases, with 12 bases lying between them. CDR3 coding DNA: TGTGCCAGCAGTCACGTGGCCCAGCAAGAGACCCAGTACTTC. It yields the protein CASSHVAQQETQYF.

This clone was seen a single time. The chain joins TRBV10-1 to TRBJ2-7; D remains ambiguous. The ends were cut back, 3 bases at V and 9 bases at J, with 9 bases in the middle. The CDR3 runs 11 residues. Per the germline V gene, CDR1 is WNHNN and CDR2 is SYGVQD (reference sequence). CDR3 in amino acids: CASSDPHGQYF. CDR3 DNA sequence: TGCGCCAGCAGTGATCCTCATGGGCAGTACTTC.

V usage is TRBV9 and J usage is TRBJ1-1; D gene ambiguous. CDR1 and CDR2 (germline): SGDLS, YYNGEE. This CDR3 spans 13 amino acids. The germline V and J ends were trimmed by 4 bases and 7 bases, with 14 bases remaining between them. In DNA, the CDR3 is TGTGCCAGCAGCCCCGGGGATCAATTTGAAGCTTTCTTT. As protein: CASSPGDQFEAFF. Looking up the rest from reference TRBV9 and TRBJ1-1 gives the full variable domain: DSGVTQTPKHLITATGQRVTLRCSPRSGDLSVYWYQQSLDQGLQFLIQYYNGEERAKGNILERFSAQQFPDLHSELNLSSLELGDSALYFCASSPGDQFEAFFGQGTRLTVV.

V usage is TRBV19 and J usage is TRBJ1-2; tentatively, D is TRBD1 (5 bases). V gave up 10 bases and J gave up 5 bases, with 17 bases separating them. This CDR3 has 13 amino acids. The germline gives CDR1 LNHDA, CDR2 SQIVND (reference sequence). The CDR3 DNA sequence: TGTGCCACCACGGGACGGCCGAGTTATGGCTACACCTTC. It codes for CATTGRPSYGYTF.

The chain's CDR3 is CASSVNRGLAGNIQYF. The DNA of the CDR3 is TGTGCCAGCAGTGTAAACCGAGGGCTCGCTGGGAACATTCAGTACTTC. J is TRBJ2-4 and V is TRBV25-1, with D possibly TRBD2 on 5 matching bases. Deletions cut 4 bases from V and 7 bases from J, with 20 bases between. CDR3 size: 16 residues. Germline V gives CDR1 MGHDK, CDR2 SYGVNS.

The CDR3 here is CASSQESSSGIAKNIQYF. The CDR3 bases are TGTGCCAGCAGCCAAGAAAGTTCCTCCGGGATAGCCAAAAACATTCAGTACTTC. This chain joins TRBV4-2 and TRBJ2-4; tentatively, D is TRBD2 (5 bases). Germline V gives CDR1 LGHNA, CDR2 YNFKEQ. This CDR3 comprises 18 residues. The V end lost 0 bases, the J end lost 0 bases, and 15 bases lay between the germline ends.

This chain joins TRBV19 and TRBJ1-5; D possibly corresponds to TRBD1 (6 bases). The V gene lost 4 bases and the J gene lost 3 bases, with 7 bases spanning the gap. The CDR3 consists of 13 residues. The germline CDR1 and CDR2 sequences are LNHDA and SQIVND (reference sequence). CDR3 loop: CASSRGHNQPQHF. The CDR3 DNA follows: TGTGCCAGTAGTAGGGGGCACAATCAGCCCCAGCATTTT.

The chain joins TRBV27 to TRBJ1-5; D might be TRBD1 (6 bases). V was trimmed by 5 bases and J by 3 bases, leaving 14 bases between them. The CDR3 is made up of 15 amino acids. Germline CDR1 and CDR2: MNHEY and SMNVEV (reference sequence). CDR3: CASSPTGGPNQPQHF. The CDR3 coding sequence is TGTGCCAGCAGTCCTACGGGGGGGCCCAATCAGCCCCAGCATTTT.

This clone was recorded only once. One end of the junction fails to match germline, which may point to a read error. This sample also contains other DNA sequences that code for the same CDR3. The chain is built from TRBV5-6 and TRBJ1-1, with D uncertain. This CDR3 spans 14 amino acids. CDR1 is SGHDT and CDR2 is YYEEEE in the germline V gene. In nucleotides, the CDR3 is TGTGCCGGCAGCTTGATACAATCGAACACTGAAGCTTTCTTT. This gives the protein CAGSLIQSNTEAFF. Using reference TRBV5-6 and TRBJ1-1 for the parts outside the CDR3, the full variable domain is DAGVTQSPTHLIKTRGQQVTLRCSPKSGHDTVSWYQQALGQGPQFIFQYYEEEERQRGNFPDRFSGHQFPNYSSELNVNALLLGDSALYLCAGSLIQSNTEAFFGQGTRLTVV.

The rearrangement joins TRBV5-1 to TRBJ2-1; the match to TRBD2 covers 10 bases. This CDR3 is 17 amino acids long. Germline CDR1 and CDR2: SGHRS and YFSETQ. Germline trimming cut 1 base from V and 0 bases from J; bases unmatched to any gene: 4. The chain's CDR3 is CASSLPPSGGSYNEQFF. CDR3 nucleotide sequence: TGCGCCAGCAGCTTGCCCCCTAGCGGGGGCTCCTACAATGAGCAGTTCTTC. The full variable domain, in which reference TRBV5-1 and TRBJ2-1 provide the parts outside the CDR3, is KAGVTQTPRYLIKTRGQQVTLSCSPISGHRSVSWYQQTPGQGLQFLFEYFSETQRNKGNFPGRFSGRQFSNSRSEMNVSTLELGDSALYLCASSLPPSGGSYNEQFFGPGTRLTVL.

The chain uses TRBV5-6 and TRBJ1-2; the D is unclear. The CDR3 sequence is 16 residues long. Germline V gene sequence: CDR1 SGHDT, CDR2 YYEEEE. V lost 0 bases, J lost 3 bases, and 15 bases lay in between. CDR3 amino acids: CASSLDNGQAYYGYTF. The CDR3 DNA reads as TGTGCCAGCAGCTTGGATAACGGGCAGGCGTACTATGGCTACACCTTC.

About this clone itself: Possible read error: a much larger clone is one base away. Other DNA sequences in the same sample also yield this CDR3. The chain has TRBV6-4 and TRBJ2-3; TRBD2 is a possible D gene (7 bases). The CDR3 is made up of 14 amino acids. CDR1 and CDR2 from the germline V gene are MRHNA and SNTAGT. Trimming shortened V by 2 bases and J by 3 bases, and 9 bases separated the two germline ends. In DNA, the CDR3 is TGTGCCAGCAGTGACGGGGGGGCGACAGATACGCAGTATTTT. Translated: CASSDGGATDTQYF.

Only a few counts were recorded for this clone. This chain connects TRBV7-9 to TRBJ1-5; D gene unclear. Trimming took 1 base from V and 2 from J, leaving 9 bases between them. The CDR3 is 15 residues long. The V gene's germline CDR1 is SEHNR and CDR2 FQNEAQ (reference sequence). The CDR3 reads CASSLGGAGNQPQHF. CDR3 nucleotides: TGTGCCAGCAGCTTAGGCGGTGCAGGCAATCAGCCCCAGCATTTT.

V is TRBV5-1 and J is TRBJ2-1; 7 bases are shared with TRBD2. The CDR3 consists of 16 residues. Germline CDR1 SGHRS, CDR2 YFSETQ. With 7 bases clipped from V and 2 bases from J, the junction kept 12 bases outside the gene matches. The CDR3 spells CASSTKSGATYNEQFF. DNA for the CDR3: TGCGCCAGCTCCACTAAAAGCGGGGCCACCTACAATGAGCAGTTCTTC.